The source of this TCR beta chain is a study of CD8+CD57+ T cells in acquired aplastic anemia. Overall study context: Sorted CD4+ and CD8+ cells gave an average of approximately 3.4 ug of DNA. Study-wide results and caveats: Any difference that existed in CD8+ Simpson's diversity between patients and controls was not significant.

Those patients picked for sequencing had displayed CD8+CD57+ cell expansion on flow cytometry. Turning to this clonotype: Its cognate antigen is unknown.

Template material for TCR beta VDJ and CDR3 profiling consisted of genomic DNA. TCRdb processed the reads anew with MiXCR; each CDR3 protein has one entry. Here the sample spans tens of thousands of distinct CDR3 sequences, just over 70% being singletons. This CDR3 has 15 residues. V lost 6 bases to trimming and J lost 5 bases, with 17 bases between them. The germline CDR1 and CDR2 sequences are LNHDA and SQIVND (reference sequence). The rearrangement uses TRBV19 and TRBJ2-1; unclear D gene. Source material: sorted CD4+, CD8+, or CD8+CD57+ T cells (not recorded which) from PBMCs. The receptor was derived from a human donor with aplastic anemia. CDR3 sequence: CASSAQSLTNNEQFF. The DNA of the CDR3 is TGTGCCAGTAGCGCACAGTCTCTGACAAACAATGAGCAGTTCTTC.